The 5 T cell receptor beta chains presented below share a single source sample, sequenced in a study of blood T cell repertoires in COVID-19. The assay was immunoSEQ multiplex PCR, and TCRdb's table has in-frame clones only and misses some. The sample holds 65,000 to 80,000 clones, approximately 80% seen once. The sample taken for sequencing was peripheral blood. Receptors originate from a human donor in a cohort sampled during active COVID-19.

In DNA, the CDR3 is TGTGCCAGCAACCAGGGGGCAGATACGCAGTATTTT. Its translation is CASNQGADTQYF. The chain joins TRBV2 to TRBJ2-3; 7 bases match TRBD1. V lost 7 bases and J lost 4; bases outside the gene matches: 2. Per the germline V gene, CDR1 is SNHLY and CDR2 is FYNNEI. The CDR3 is made up of 12 amino acids.

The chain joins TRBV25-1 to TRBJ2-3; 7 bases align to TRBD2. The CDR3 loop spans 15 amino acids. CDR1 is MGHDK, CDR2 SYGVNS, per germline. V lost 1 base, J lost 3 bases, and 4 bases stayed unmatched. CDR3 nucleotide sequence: TGTGCCAGCAGTGAATCTGGGGAGGGGACAGATACGCAGTATTTT. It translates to CASSESGEGTDTQYF.

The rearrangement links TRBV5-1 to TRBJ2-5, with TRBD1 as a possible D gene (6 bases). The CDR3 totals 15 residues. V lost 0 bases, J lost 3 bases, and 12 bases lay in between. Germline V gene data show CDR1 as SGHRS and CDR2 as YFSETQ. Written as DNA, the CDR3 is TGCGCCAGCAGCTTGGCCGGGACACAAGAAGAGACCCAGTACTTC. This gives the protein CASSLAGTQEETQYF.

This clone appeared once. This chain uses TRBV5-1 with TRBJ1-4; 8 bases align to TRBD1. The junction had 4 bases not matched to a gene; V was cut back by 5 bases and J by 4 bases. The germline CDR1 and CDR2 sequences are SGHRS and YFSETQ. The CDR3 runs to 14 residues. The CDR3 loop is CASSFGQGNEKLFF. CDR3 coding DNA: TGCGCCAGCAGTTTTGGACAGGGTAATGAAAAACTGTTTTTT.

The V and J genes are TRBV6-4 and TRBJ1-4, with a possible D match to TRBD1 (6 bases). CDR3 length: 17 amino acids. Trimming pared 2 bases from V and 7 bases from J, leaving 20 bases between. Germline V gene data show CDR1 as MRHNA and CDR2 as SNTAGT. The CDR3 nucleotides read TGTGCCAGCAGTGACCCCACAACACAGGGTAAGATTGAAAAACTGTTTTTT. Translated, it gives CASSDPTTQGKIEKLFF.